Sequencing of this TCR beta chain was carried out in a study of cytomegalovirus exposure and HLA in healthy donors. With 60 Vbeta and 13 Jbeta primers, the PCR was carried out. Generated by immunoSEQ multiplex PCR, the TCRdb table keeps only in-frame clones and is missing some. This table holds about 140,000 clones, 70% to 80% found once. Germline-derived CDR1 and CDR2 are SGDLS and YYNGEE. The CDR3 totals 19 residues. V was cut by 1 base and J by 4 bases, with 24 bases left in between. The source of this sequence is a female donor in good health and CMV-seronegative. The specimen sequenced was PBMCs. This chain uses TRBV9 with TRBJ1-3, with D uncertain. CDR3 coding DNA: TGTGCCAGCAGCGTACTGCGTGGCTCCGTCGGAGAAATCGGAAACACCATATATTTT. Amino acids: CASSVLRGSVGEIGNTIYF. Filled out from reference TRBV9 and TRBJ1-3, the complete variable domain reads DSGVTQTPKHLITATGQRVTLRCSPRSGDLSVYWYQQSLDQGLQFLIQYYNGEERAKGNILERFSAQQFPDLHSELNLSSLELGDSALYFCASSVLRGSVGEIGNTIYFGEGSWLTVV.